This TCR beta chain derives from a study of T cells in Graves' hyperthyroidism and ophthalmopathy. Patients aged 18 to 65 had newly diagnosed hyperthyroidism of under 2 months' duration. From roughly 9.2 ml of fresh peripheral blood, PBMCs were isolated. What was amplified from RNA transcripts were TCR beta CDR3 regions. The HTBI primer set drove a first-round RT-PCR of the TCR CDR3. One entry per CDR3 protein, called by TCRdb with MiXCR from the multiplex PCR reads. The sample includes about 560,000 distinct CDR3 sequences, less than 15% of them seen just once. Only a few counts were recorded for this clonotype. CDR1 SGHKS and CDR2 YYEKEE come from the germline V gene (reference sequence). Trimming removed 6 bases at V and 2 bases at J, with 15 bases between. CDR3 length: 15 residues.

This chain joins TRBV5-5 and TRBJ2-1; a possible D gene is TRBD1 (6 bases). The receptor comes from a woman in her forties with Graves' hyperthyroidism. The sequenced sample was blood. CDR3 protein: CASTPTGTTYNEQFF. The CDR3 nucleotides are TGTGCCAGCACTCCTACCGGGACAACCTACAATGAGCAGTTCTTC.